This T cell receptor beta chain was documented in a study of cytotoxic CD8 clonotypes in ibrutinib-treated CLL. Study at large: The patients comprised approximately ten relapsed/refractory and around 16 treatment-naive cases, some 18 IGHV unmutated. Partial responses numbered approximately 24 and complete responses 2; after a median around 68 months, about 15 stayed remitted and about 12 progressed.

Repertoires were generated with immunoSEQ multiplex PCR, while TCRdb's copy carries only in-frame clones and drops some. The data show 90,000 to 100,000 clones, roughly 80% seen once. V was clipped by 4 bases and J by 4 bases; unmatched bases: 6. The CDR3 is 15 amino acids. Germline CDR1 and CDR2: SGHTA and FQGNSA. Study-wide results and caveats: Baseline clonality, above age-matched healthy donor levels, tracked circulating CD8+ T-cell counts. The clonality rise at ibrutinib response reflected private clonotype expansion.

Points on this clone: Its specificity is not known.

The TCR sequence derives from a human donor with chronic lymphocytic leukemia. The chain carries TRBV7-2 and TRBJ1-2; 10 bases align to TRBD1. The sample here was PBMCs, taken after 12 months of ibrutinib treatment. The CDR3 region has the DNA TGTGCCAGCAGCTCCCAAGGGACAGGGGCCTATGGCTACACCTTC. This gives the protein CASSSQGTGAYGYTF.